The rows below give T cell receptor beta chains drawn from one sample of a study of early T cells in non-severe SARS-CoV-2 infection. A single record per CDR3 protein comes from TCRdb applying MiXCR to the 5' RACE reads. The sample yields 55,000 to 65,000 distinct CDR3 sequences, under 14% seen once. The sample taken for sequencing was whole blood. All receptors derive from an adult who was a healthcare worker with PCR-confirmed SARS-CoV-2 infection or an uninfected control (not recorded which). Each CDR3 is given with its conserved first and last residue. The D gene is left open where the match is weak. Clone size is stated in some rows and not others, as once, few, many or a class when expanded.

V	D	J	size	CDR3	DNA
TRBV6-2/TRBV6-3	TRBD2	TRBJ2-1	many	CASIQGTSGYNEQFF	TGTGCCAGCATTCAAGGGACTAGCGGGTACAATGAGCAGTTCTTC
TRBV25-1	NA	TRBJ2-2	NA	CASNGGSGNTGELFF	TGTGCCAGCAACGGCGGTAGCGGGAACACCGGGGAGCTGTTTTTT
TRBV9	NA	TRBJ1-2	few	CASSVGQKDGYTF	TGTGCCAGCAGCGTAGGTCAGAAAGATGGCTACACCTTC
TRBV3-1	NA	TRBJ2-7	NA	CASSSQPGGRYEQYF	TGTGCCAGCAGCTCGCAGCCGGGCGGACGATACGAGCAGTACTTC
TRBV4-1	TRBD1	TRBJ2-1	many	CASSQLGQGLDNEQFF	TGCGCCAGCAGCCAACTAGGACAGGGTCTTGACAATGAGCAGTTCTTC
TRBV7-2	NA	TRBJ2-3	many	CASSLWTGPDTQYF	TGTGCCAGCAGCCTTTGGACTGGCCCAGATACGCAGTATTTT
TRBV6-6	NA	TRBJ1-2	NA	CASSSPSTGFDGYTF	TGTGCCAGCAGTTCTCCTTCAACAGGGTTTGATGGCTACACCTTC
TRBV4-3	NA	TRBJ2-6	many	CASSQEGVSGANVLTF	TGCGCCAGCAGCCAAGAGGGAGTCTCTGGGGCCAACGTCCTGACTTTC
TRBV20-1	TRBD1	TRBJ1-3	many	CSARTGGRGNTIYF	TGCAGTGCCAGGACAGGGGGAAGAGGAAACACCATATATTTT
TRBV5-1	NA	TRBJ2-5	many	CASTGAQETQYF	TGCGCCAGCACCGGGGCCCAAGAGACCCAGTACTTC